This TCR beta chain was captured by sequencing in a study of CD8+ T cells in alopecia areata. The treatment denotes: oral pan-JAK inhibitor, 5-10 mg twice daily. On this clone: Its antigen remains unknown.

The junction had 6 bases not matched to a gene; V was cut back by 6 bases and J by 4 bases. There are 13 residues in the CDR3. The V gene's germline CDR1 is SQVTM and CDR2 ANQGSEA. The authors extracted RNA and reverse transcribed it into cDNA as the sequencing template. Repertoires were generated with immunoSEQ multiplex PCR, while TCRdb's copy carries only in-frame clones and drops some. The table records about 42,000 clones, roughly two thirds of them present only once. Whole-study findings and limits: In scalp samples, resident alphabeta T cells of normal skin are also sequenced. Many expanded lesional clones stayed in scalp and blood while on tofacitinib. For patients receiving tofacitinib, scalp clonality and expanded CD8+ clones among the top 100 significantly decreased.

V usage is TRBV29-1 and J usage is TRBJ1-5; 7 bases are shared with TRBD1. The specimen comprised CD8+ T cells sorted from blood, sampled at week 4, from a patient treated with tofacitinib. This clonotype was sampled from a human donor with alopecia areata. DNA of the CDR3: TGCAGCGTGCCCGGGACAGATAATCAGCCCCAGCATTTT. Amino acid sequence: CSVPGTDNQPQHF.